This T cell receptor beta chain was sequenced during a study of CD8+ T cells in alopecia areata. Study-wide context: Tofacitinib administration to treated patients was oral, at 5 to 10 mg twice daily.

The CDR3 has 12 residues. V gave up 2 bases and J gave up 5 bases, with 9 bases separating them. Germline V gene sequence: CDR1 SQVTM, CDR2 ANQGSEA. This sample's treatment: oral pan-JAK inhibitor, 5-10 mg twice daily. RNA was extracted and reverse transcribed into cDNA as the sequencing template. The repertoire was sequenced with immunoSEQ multiplex PCR; TCRdb's copy has only in-frame clones and lacks some. The data show 100,000 to 120,000 clones, with 55% to 60% seen just once and more than 3% held by the top ten. The sequences come from CD4+ T cells sorted from blood, collected at week 24, from a patient treated with tofacitinib. The TCR was taken from a human donor with alopecia areata. The genes are TRBV29-1 and TRBJ1-2; TRBD1 might be the D (6 bases). DNA of the CDR3: TGCAGCGTTGAAAAAGGGGGGTATGGCTACACCTTC. It encodes CSVEKGGYGYTF.